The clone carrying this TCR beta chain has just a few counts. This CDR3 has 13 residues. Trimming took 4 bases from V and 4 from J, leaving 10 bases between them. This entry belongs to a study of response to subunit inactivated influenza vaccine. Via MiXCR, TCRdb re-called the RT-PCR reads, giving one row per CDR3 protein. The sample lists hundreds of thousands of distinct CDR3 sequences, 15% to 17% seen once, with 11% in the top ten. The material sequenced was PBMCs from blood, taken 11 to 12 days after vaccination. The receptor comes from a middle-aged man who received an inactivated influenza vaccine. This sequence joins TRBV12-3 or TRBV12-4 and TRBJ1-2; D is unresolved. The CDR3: CASSSTRSYGYTF. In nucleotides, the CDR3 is TGTGCCAGCAGTTCCACGCGAAGCTATGGCTACACCTTC.